This TCR beta chain was observed in a study of multiple sclerosis patients with progressive multifocal leukoencephalopathy. The assay was immunoSEQ multiplex PCR, and TCRdb's table has in-frame clones only and misses some. The sample holds more than 30,000 clones, roughly 92% seen once. Germline V gene sequence: CDR1 MGHRA, CDR2 YSYEKL. Trimming shortened V by 2 bases and J by 7 bases, and 12 bases separated the two germline ends. The CDR3 covers 14 residues. As regards this clone: Antigen unknown.

Points from the study as a whole: At PML onset, no shared TRBV or TRBJ gene usage was seen. Most PML patients had lower entropy, suggesting less diverse TRB repertoires.

Stated time point: before natalizumab initiation. Every listed patient previously received interferon beta; all PML patients were women. T0 blood was collected before the first natalizumab infusion. This receptor was identified in a man aged 25-45 years with multiple sclerosis. V and J are TRBV4-1 and TRBJ2-4; a weak D match, TRBD2 (6 bases). Sequencing was performed on PBMCs. CDR3 in amino acids: CASSQWRERNIQYF. The CDR3 bases are TGCGCCAGCAGCCAATGGAGGGAAAGGAACATTCAGTACTTC.